Following are 24 T cell receptor beta chains from one sample sequenced in a study of blood T cell repertoires in COVID-19. Here immunoSEQ multiplex PCR was the method, and the copy in TCRdb shows in-frame clones only, minus some. The table records 370,000 or so clones, 87% of them present only once. Sequenced sample: PBMCs or T cells enriched from blood (not recorded which). The source of these receptors is a man younger than 40 who had recovered from COVID-19.

The chain is built from TRBV5-1 and TRBJ2-7, with 10 nucleotides matching TRBD1. Trimming took 4 bases from V and 5 from J; bases not matched to a gene: 6. Germline V gene sequence: CDR1 SGHRS, CDR2 YFSETQ. The CDR3 consists of 14 residues. The CDR3 DNA reads TGCGCCAGCAGCCCAGGGACAGGGGAGGACGAGCAGTACTTC. It codes for CASSPGTGEDEQYF.

The rearrangement links TRBV4-3 to TRBJ2-2; TRBD2 matches at 11 bases. The V and J ends lost 4 bases and 1 base, in that order; junction bases with no gene match: 8. CDR1 LGHNA and CDR2 YSLEER come from the germline V gene. This CDR3 is 18 amino acids long. CDR3 protein: CASSRPGGLAVNTGELFF. The CDR3 DNA reads TGCGCCAGCAGCCGTCCAGGGGGACTAGCGGTGAACACCGGGGAGCTGTTTTTT.

The J gene is TRBJ1-1, the V gene TRBV30; D is perhaps TRBD1 (6 bases). Germline CDR1 GTSNPN, CDR2 SVGIG (reference sequence). V lost 3 bases and J 4 bases, leaving 15 bases between the germline ends. This CDR3 has 14 amino acids. The CDR3 region is CAWSFTGLSTEAFF. The CDR3 region has the DNA TGTGCCTGGAGCTTCACAGGGCTCAGCACTGAAGCTTTCTTT.

The chain recombines TRBV4-1 with TRBJ1-1; D not resolved. Trimming cost V 0 bases and J 3 bases, with 11 bases left between them. Germline V gene lookup returns CDR1 MGHRA and CDR2 YSYEKL. This CDR3 comprises 15 residues. The CDR3, as DNA: TGCGCCAGCAGCCAAGATAGGAGGGAGGACACTGAAGCTTTCTTT. Residues: CASSQDRREDTEAFF.

J is TRBJ1-5 and V is TRBV27, with no clear D. V shed 3 bases and J shed 0 bases, with 6 bases lying between them. CDR1 is MNHEY, CDR2 SMNVEV, per germline (reference sequence). The CDR3 spans 14 residues. The CDR3 protein is CASSFRVSNQPQHF. The CDR3 DNA follows: TGTGCCAGCAGTTTCCGAGTTAGCAATCAGCCCCAGCATTTT.

The gene calls are TRBV14 and TRBJ1-6; the D is unclear. This CDR3 contains 13 residues. Trimming left V 3 bases short and J 10 bases short, with 10 bases between. Germline CDR1 reads SGHDN; CDR2 reads FVKESK. The CDR3 nucleotides are TGTGCCAGCAGCCACCCACAGACGTCACCCCTCCACTTT. It translates to CASSHPQTSPLHF.

The rearrangement links TRBV7-9 to TRBJ2-7, with 10 bases lining up with TRBD1. CDR3 length equals 16 residues. Unmatched junction bases numbered 8, after V lost 4 bases and J lost 2 bases. Germline V gene sequence: CDR1 SEHNR, CDR2 FQNEAQ (reference sequence). CDR3 in amino acids: CASSSDRGPGTYEQYF. CDR3 nucleotides: TGTGCCAGCAGCTCTGACAGGGGGCCAGGGACCTACGAGCAGTACTTC. Using reference TRBV7-9 and TRBJ2-7 for the parts outside the CDR3, the full variable domain is DTGVSQNPRHKITKRGQNVTFRCDPISEHNRLYWYRQTLGQGPEFLTYFQNEAQLEKSRLLSDRFSAERPKGSFSTLEIQRTEQGDSAMYLCASSSDRGPGTYEQYFGPGTRLTVT.

J is TRBJ1-1 and V is TRBV7-3; a possible D gene is TRBD1 (5 bases). Germline CDR1 SGHTA, CDR2 FQGTGA. The CDR3 is made up of 14 amino acids. The V end was cut by 5 bases, the J end by 6 bases, with 16 bases between. CDR3 sequence: CASSPVGGSSEAFF. In DNA, the CDR3 is TGTGCCAGCAGCCCCGTCGGGGGAAGTTCTGAAGCTTTCTTT.

The chain combines TRBV6-4 with TRBJ2-3; 10 nucleotides line up with TRBD2. The ends lost 6 bases at V and 2 bases at J; junction bases unmatched: 5. Germline V lookup: CDR1 MRHNA, CDR2 SNTAGT. This CDR3 has 15 residues. CDR3 in DNA: TGTGCCAGCAGACCAGCGGGGGGGGACACAGATACGCAGTATTTT. This gives the protein CASRPAGGDTDTQYF.

The V gene is TRBV24-1, the J gene TRBJ2-5, with 11 bases aligning to TRBD2. This CDR3 comprises 16 residues. CDR1 and CDR2 (germline): KGHDR, SFDVKD. After removal of 0 bases from V and 4 bases from J, the junction contained 3 bases not matched to a gene. The CDR3 protein is CATSDLTSGGRETQYF. The CDR3, as DNA: TGTGCCACCAGTGATTTGACTAGCGGGGGTCGAGAGACCCAGTACTTC.

The chain links TRBV3-1 (or the pseudogene TRBV3-2) to TRBJ2-7; unclear D gene. This CDR3 contains 13 residues. Germline loops: CDR1 LGHDT, CDR2 YNNKEL (reference sequence). V lost 0 bases, J lost 4 bases, and 7 bases lay in between. The CDR3 bases are TGTGCCAGCAGCCAAGAAGTGAGTTACGAGCAGTACTTC. Translating it yields CASSQEVSYEQYF.

V usage is TRBV30 and J usage is TRBJ1-5; tentatively, D is TRBD1 (6 bases). CDR3 length: 17 amino acids. The V gene's germline CDR1 is GTSNPN and CDR2 SVGIG (reference sequence). Trimming left V 1 base short and J 6 bases short, with 22 bases between. CDR3 in DNA: TGTGCCTGGAGTGCAACCCCCATACAGGGCTATCGTCAGCCCCAGCATTTT. Amino acid sequence: CAWSATPIQGYRQPQHF.

The chain couples TRBV11-2 to TRBJ2-1, with 8 bases matching TRBD2. The germline V gene has CDR1 SGHAT and CDR2 FQNNGV. The CDR3 is made up of 19 amino acids. V gave up 7 bases and J gave up 2 bases; unmatched junction bases: 19. The CDR3 DNA reads as TGTGCCAGCAAGGGATTTCGGCCCCCCGGGGGGGCCCCCTACAATGAGCAGTTCTTC. It translates to CASKGFRPPGGAPYNEQFF.

The chain couples TRBV18 to TRBJ1-1; TRBD1 agrees at 8 bases. The CDR3 sequence is 13 residues long. V was clipped by 8 bases and J by 4 bases; unmatched bases: 6. CDR1 is KGHSH and CDR2 is LQKENI in the germline V gene. CDR3 loop: CASTTQGVTEAFF. The CDR3 nucleotides are TGTGCCAGCACGACACAGGGGGTCACTGAAGCTTTCTTT.

V and J are TRBV6-1 and TRBJ2-3; 12 bases align to TRBD1. Losses at the gene ends were 3 bases for V and 5 bases for J; bases not matched to a gene: 3. Per the germline V gene, CDR1 is MNHNS and CDR2 is SASEGT. This CDR3 has 15 amino acids. The CDR3 loop reads CASSDGTGGQDTQYF. In DNA, the CDR3 is TGTGCCAGCAGTGACGGGACAGGGGGCCAAGATACGCAGTATTTT.

This clone was seen a few times. The chain recombines TRBV5-1 with TRBJ1-1; D call uncertain. The CDR3 extends over 14 amino acids. The V gene's germline CDR1 is SGHRS and CDR2 YFSETQ. Trimming stripped 2 bases from V and 0 bases from J, with 8 bases between. The CDR3 here is CASSLRSLNTEAFF. Written as DNA, the CDR3 is TGCGCCAGCAGCTTAAGGAGCTTGAACACTGAAGCTTTCTTT.

The chain links TRBV4-3 to TRBJ2-1; TRBD1 agrees at 7 bases. The CDR3 totals 15 residues. The V and J ends lost 3 bases and 6 bases, in that order; junction bases with no gene match: 8. In germline, CDR1 is LGHNA, CDR2 YSLEER. CDR3 in DNA: TGCGCCAGCAGCCAGTTATTCAGGGGGAGCAATGAGCAGTTCTTC. This codes for CASSQLFRGSNEQFF.

This chain uses TRBV6-5 with TRBJ1-1; tentative D call: TRBD1 (5 bases). CDR1 is MNHEY, CDR2 SVGAGI, per germline. V shed 11 bases and J shed 0 bases, with 10 bases lying between them. CDR3 length: 12 amino acids. The CDR3: CAHRTMNTEAFF. DNA of the CDR3: TGTGCCCACAGGACCATGAACACTGAAGCTTTCTTT.

The chain carries TRBV5-1 and TRBJ2-7; D is perhaps TRBD2 (5 bases). CDR1 SGHRS and CDR2 YFSETQ come from the germline V gene. Trimming stripped 5 bases from V and 2 bases from J, with 11 bases between. The CDR3 is made up of 13 amino acids. In nucleotides, the CDR3 is TGCGCCAGCAGTACACCCGGGGCCTACGAGCAGTACTTC. It is translated as CASSTPGAYEQYF.

The gene calls are TRBV10-2 and TRBJ1-6; tentative D call: TRBD1 (6 bases). Germline CDR1 WSHSY, CDR2 SAAADI. This CDR3 comprises 14 residues. Trimming cost V 7 bases and J 7 bases, with 14 bases left between them. In nucleotides, the CDR3 is TGCGCCAGCACTTACCAGGGGATAAATTCACCCCTCCACTTT. Amino acids: CASTYQGINSPLHF.

The chain uses TRBV9 and TRBJ2-1; D ambiguous. CDR3 length: 13 amino acids. The germline gives CDR1 SGDLS, CDR2 YYNGEE. The V end was cut by 0 bases, the J end by 9 bases, with 10 bases between. This CDR3 reads CASSVVLGGEQFF. CDR3 nucleotides: TGTGCCAGCAGCGTAGTACTCGGCGGTGAGCAGTTCTTC.

The chain is built from TRBV29-1 and TRBJ1-1; D perhaps matches TRBD1 (5 bases). CDR3 length equals 14 residues. The germline CDR1 and CDR2 sequences are SQVTM and ANQGSEA. Trimming left V 7 bases short and J 4 bases short, with 19 bases between. The DNA for the CDR3 is TGCAGCGCTTCCCAGGGCGGGGGGAGCACTGAAGCTTTCTTT. This codes for CSASQGGGSTEAFF.

This clone was seen only a few times. The genes are TRBV7-9 and TRBJ1-1; no clear D. The germline V gene has CDR1 SEHNR and CDR2 FQNEAQ (reference sequence). The CDR3 contains 12 residues. V gave up 1 base and J gave up 3 bases, with 3 bases separating them. CDR3 region: CASSLDYTEAFF. For the CDR3, the DNA is TGTGCCAGCAGCTTAGACTACACTGAAGCTTTCTTT. The full variable domain, its missing parts supplied by reference TRBV7-9 and TRBJ1-1, is DTGVSQNPRHKITKRGQNVTFRCDPISEHNRLYWYRQTLGQGPEFLTYFQNEAQLEKSRLLSDRFSAERPKGSFSTLEIQRTEQGDSAMYLCASSLDYTEAFFGQGTRLTVV.

The chain uses TRBV12-3 or TRBV12-4 and TRBJ1-1; D might be TRBD1 (5 bases). The CDR3 sequence is 13 residues long. V was shortened by 5 bases and J by 7 bases, with 14 bases between the two germline ends. The CDR3 region has the DNA TGTGCCAGCAGTGCTCGGGGGTCCAGTGAAGCTTTCTTT. Translated: CASSARGSSEAFF.